The rows below give T cell receptor beta chains drawn from one sample of a study of blood T cell repertoires in COVID-19. Sequenced by immunoSEQ multiplex PCR; TCRdb stores in-frame clones only, minus some. Among 200,000 to 300,000 clones listed, roughly 85% were seen once. The specimen sequenced was peripheral blood. The receptors were sampled from a middle-aged man with COVID-19, enrolled during active disease. Both conserved end residues are part of each CDR3. Each record gives: V gene, clone size, D gene, J gene, CDR3 protein, CDR3 DNA. A D gene is named only where the DNA matches it firmly. Some rows have no size entry. The others give once, few or many, or a class for an expanded clone.

TRBV28	-	TRBD1	TRBJ2-2	CASSPGQMNTGELFF	TGTGCCAGCAGTCCGGGACAGATGAACACCGGGGAGCTGTTTTTT
TRBV19	-	TRBD1	TRBJ1-5	CASIGTGYESNQPQHF	TGTGCCAGTATAGGGACAGGGTACGAAAGCAATCAGCCCCAGCATTTT
TRBV6-5	-	-	TRBJ2-2	CASSYSTGYNAGELFF	TGTGCCAGCAGTTACTCGACGGGGTATAACGCCGGGGAGCTGTTTTTT
TRBV29-1	once	-	TRBJ1-2	CSTAWYYGYTF	TGCAGCACAGCCTGGTACTATGGCTACACCTTC
TRBV19	-	TRBD1	TRBJ2-1	CASSGMRTGLTMSSYNEQFF	TGTGCCAGTAGTGGCATGAGGACAGGGCTAACTATGAGCTCCTACAATGAGCAGTTCTTC
TRBV10-3	-	TRBD1	TRBJ2-7	CAISVSRDSTTYEQYF	TGTGCCATCAGTGTTTCCCGGGACAGCACCACCTACGAGCAGTACTTC
TRBV3-1/TRBV3-2	-	-	TRBJ1-2	CASSHQERYGYTF	TGTGCCAGCAGCCATCAGGAACGCTATGGCTACACCTTC
TRBV3-1/TRBV3-2	once	-	TRBJ2-1	CASNTGSSYNEQFF	TGTGCCAGCAACACAGGGAGCTCCTACAATGAGCAGTTCTTC
TRBV3-1/TRBV3-2	few	-	TRBJ1-2	CASSQEQGGQGYTF	TGTGCCAGCAGCCAAGAACAGGGAGGGCAGGGCTACACCTTC
TRBV5-4	-	-	TRBJ1-2	CASSSVTGGYGYTF	TGTGCCAGCAGCTCGGTGACAGGCGGTTATGGCTACACCTTC
TRBV5-4	-	TRBD2	TRBJ2-7	CASSASGGDTYEQYF	TGTGCCAGCAGCGCTAGCGGGGGAGATACCTACGAGCAGTACTTC
TRBV4-2	-	-	TRBJ2-2	CASSQESGTGELFF	TGTGCCAGCAGCCAAGAGTCAGGCACCGGGGAGCTGTTTTTT
TRBV11-2	-	TRBD2	TRBJ2-1	CASSPLASGGYNEQFF	TGTGCCAGCAGCCCTCTCGCCAGCGGGGGTTACAATGAGCAGTTCTTC
TRBV5-1	once	TRBD1	TRBJ2-7	CASSGTTGPSYEQYF	TGCGCCAGCAGCGGCACGACAGGGCCCTCCTACGAGCAGTACTTC
TRBV6-5	-	-	TRBJ1-1	CASVPDSKLYEAFF	TGTGCCAGCGTACCCGACAGCAAATTGTATGAAGCTTTCTTT
TRBV12-3/TRBV12-4	-	-	TRBJ2-7	CASSFSLAYEQYF	TGTGCCAGCAGTTTCAGTTTGGCCTACGAGCAGTACTTC
TRBV5-6	-	-	TRBJ1-1	CASSLALLEAFF	TGTGCCAGCAGCTTGGCCCTACTTGAAGCTTTCTTT
TRBV7-2	few	TRBD1	TRBJ1-6	CASSSHPRDRKSPLHF	TGTGCCAGCAGCTCCCACCCCCGGGACAGGAAGTCACCCCTCCACTTT
TRBV29-1	once	-	TRBJ2-5	CSVLISGETQYF	TGCAGCGTTCTTATATCGGGGGAGACCCAGTACTTC
TRBV30	-	TRBD2	TRBJ2-3	CAWIGTSGGAGTQYF	TGTGCCTGGATTGGGACTAGCGGGGGGGCTGGTACGCAGTATTTT
TRBV19	-	TRBD2	TRBJ2-7	CATAGSAGYFHEQYF	TGTGCCACCGCCGGATCAGCGGGGTATTTCCACGAGCAGTACTTC
TRBV15	-	-	TRBJ2-7	CATSTEAGPAVEQYF	TGTGCCACCAGCACCGAGGCAGGGCCAGCCGTCGAGCAGTACTTC
TRBV11-1	few	-	TRBJ2-1	CASSLRGMVNEQFF	TGTGCCAGCAGCTTACGAGGGATGGTGAATGAGCAGTTCTTC
TRBV5-1	-	TRBD2	TRBJ2-1	CASSDGTSEYNEQFF	TGCGCCAGCAGCGATGGGACTAGCGAGTACAATGAGCAGTTCTTC
TRBV10-3	-	TRBD2	TRBJ2-5	CATWDGGGAFAETQYF	TGTGCCACCTGGGACGGCGGGGGGGCTTTTGCAGAGACCCAGTACTTC
TRBV19	-	-	TRBJ1-2	CASSMRWGDYGYTF	TGTGCCAGTAGTATGAGATGGGGGGACTATGGCTACACCTTC
TRBV5-1	-	TRBD2	TRBJ2-3	CASSFWTSGGIGDTQYF	TGCGCCAGCAGCTTTTGGACTAGCGGGGGGATAGGCGATACGCAGTATTTT
TRBV9	-	-	TRBJ2-5	CASSVEGYQETQYF	TGTGCCAGCAGCGTAGAGGGGTACCAAGAGACCCAGTACTTC
TRBV5-6	few	-	TRBJ1-3	CASSLVGRPGNTIYF	TGTGCCAGCAGCTTGGTGGGGCGGCCGGGAAACACCATATATTTT
TRBV7-2	-	TRBD1	TRBJ1-6	CASSLRQGNSPLHF	TGTGCCAGCAGCCTAAGACAGGGGAATTCACCCCTCCACTTT
TRBV24-1	-	-	TRBJ2-2	CATFDKYTGELFF	TGTGCCACGTTCGACAAATACACCGGGGAGCTGTTTTTT
TRBV29-1	-	TRBD1	TRBJ2-1	CSVGDRGPREQFF	TGCAGCGTCGGGGACAGGGGGCCGCGTGAGCAGTTCTTC
TRBV9	-	TRBD1	TRBJ1-6	CASSSGQGIGSPLHF	TGTGCCAGCAGCTCCGGACAGGGTATTGGATCACCCCTCCACTTT
TRBV4-1	-	TRBD2	TRBJ2-1	CASSHKAGHEQFF	TGCGCCAGCAGCCACAAAGCGGGGCACGAGCAGTTCTTC
TRBV7-2	-	-	TRBJ1-2	CASSSENRVGYGYTF	TGTGCCAGCAGCTCAGAGAACAGGGTGGGTTATGGCTACACCTTC
TRBV29-1	-	TRBD1	TRBJ1-2	CSVDSTGFYGYTF	TGCAGCGTTGACTCGACAGGGTTCTATGGCTACACCTTC
TRBV20-1	-	-	TRBJ2-7	CSALSSYEQYF	TGCAGCGCCCTTAGCTCCTACGAGCAGTACTTC
TRBV7-9	-	TRBD1	TRBJ1-3	CASSYATGTGNTIYF	TGTGCCAGCAGCTACGCGACAGGGACCGGAAACACCATATATTTT